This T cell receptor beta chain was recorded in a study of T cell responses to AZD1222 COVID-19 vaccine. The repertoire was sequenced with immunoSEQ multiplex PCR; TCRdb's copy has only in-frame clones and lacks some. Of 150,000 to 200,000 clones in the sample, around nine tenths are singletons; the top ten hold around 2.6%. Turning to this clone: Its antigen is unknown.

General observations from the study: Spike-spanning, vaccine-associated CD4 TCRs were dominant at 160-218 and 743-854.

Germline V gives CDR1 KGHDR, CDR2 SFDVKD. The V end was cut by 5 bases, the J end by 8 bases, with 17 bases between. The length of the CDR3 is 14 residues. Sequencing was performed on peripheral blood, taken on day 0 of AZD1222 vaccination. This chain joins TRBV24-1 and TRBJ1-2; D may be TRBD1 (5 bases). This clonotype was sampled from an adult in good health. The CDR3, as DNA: TGTGCCACCAGTGCCACCCGGCAGGGATGGGGCTACACCTTC. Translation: CATSATRQGWGYTF.